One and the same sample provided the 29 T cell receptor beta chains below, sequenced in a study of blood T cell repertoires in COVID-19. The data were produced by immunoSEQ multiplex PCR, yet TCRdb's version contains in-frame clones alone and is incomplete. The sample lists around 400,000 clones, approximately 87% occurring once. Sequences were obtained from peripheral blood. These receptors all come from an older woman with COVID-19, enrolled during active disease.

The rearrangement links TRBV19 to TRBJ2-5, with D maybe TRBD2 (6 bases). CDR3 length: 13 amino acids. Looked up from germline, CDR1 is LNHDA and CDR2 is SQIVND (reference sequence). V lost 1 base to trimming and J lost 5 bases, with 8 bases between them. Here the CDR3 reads CASSIGGVETQYF. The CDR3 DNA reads TGTGCCAGTAGTATAGGGGGGGTCGAGACCCAGTACTTC.

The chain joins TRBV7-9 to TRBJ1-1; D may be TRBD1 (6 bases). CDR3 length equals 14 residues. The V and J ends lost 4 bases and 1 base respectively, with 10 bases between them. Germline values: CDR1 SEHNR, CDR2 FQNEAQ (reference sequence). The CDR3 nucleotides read TGTGCCAGCAGCTCACAGGGTAAGAACACTGAAGCTTTCTTT. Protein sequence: CASSSQGKNTEAFF.

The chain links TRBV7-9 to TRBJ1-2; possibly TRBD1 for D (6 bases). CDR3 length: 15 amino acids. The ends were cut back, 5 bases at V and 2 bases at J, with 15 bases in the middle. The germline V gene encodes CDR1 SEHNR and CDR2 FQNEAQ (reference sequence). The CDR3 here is CASSPWGQGNYGYTF. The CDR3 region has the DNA TGTGCCAGCAGCCCGTGGGGGCAGGGCAACTATGGCTACACCTTC.

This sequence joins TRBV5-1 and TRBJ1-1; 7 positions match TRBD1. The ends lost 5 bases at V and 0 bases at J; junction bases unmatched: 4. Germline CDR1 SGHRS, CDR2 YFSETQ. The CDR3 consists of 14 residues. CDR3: CASRNQGVNTEAFF. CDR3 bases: TGCGCCAGCAGGAACCAGGGGGTGAACACTGAAGCTTTCTTT.

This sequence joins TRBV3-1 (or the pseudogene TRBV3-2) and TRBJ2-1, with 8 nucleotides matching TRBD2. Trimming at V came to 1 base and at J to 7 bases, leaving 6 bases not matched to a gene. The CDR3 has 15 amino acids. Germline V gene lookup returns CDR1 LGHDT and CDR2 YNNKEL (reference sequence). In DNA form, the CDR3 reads TGTGCCAGCAGCCAAGGGCGGGGGGCCCCAAATGAGCAGTTCTTC. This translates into CASSQGRGAPNEQFF.

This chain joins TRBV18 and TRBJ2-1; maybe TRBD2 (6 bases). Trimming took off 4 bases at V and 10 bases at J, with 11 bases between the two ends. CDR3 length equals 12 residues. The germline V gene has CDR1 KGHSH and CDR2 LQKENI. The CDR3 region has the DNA TGTGCCAGCTCACGGGACCTAGCGGAGCAGTTCTTC. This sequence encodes CASSRDLAEQFF.

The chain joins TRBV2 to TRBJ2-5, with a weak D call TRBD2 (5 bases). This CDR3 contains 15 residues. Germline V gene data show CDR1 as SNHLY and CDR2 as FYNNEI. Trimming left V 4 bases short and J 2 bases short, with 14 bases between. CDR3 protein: CASSARTGLQETQYF. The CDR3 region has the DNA TGTGCCAGCAGTGCCCGGACTGGCTTACAAGAGACCCAGTACTTC.

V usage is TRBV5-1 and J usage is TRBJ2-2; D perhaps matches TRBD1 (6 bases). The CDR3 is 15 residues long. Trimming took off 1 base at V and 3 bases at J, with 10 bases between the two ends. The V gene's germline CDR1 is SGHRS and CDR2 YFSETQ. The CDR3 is CASSLHRADTGELFF. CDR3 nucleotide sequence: TGCGCCAGCAGCTTGCACAGGGCCGACACCGGGGAGCTGTTTTTT.

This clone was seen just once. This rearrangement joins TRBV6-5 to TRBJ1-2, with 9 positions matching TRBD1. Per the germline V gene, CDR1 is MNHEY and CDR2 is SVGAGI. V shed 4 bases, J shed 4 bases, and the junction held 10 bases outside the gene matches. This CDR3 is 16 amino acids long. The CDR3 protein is CASSLSGLGQGYGYTF. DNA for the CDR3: TGTGCCAGCAGTTTATCCGGGCTGGGACAGGGCTATGGCTACACCTTC.

The chain's CDR3 is CASSVTGGSETQYF. The CDR3 DNA reads TGTGCCAGCAGCGTCACAGGGGGCTCAGAGACCCAGTACTTC. The J gene is TRBJ2-5, the V gene TRBV9; TRBD1 agrees at 9 bases. J lost 4 bases, V lost 2 bases, and 3 bases had no gene match. The CDR3 loop spans 14 amino acids. The germline gives CDR1 SGDLS, CDR2 YYNGEE.

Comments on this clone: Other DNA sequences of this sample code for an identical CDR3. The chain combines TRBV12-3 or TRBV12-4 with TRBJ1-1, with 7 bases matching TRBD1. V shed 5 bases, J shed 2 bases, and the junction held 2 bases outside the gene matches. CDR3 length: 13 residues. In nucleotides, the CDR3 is TGTGCCAGCAGTCAGGGGGTAAACACTGAAGCTTTCTTT. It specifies CASSQGVNTEAFF.

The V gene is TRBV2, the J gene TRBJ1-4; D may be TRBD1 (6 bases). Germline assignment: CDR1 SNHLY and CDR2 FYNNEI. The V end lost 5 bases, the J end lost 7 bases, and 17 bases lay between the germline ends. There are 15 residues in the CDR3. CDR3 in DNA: TGTGCCAGCAGTCCTCGGGGGGCGTCCGTTGAAAAACTGTTTTTT. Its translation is CASSPRGASVEKLFF. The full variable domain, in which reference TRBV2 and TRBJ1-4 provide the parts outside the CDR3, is EPEVTQTPSHQVTQMGQEVILRCVPISNHLYFYWYRQILGQKVEFLVSFYNNEISEKSEIFDDQFSVERPDGSNFTLKIRSTKLEDSAMYFCASSPRGASVEKLFFGSGTQLSVL.

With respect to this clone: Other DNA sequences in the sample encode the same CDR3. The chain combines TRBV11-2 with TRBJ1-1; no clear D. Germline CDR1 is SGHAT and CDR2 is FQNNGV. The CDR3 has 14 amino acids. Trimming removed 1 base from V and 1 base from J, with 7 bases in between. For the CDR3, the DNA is TGTGCCAGCAGCTTAGGGGCGGGGAACACTGAAGCTTTCTTT. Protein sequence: CASSLGAGNTEAFF.

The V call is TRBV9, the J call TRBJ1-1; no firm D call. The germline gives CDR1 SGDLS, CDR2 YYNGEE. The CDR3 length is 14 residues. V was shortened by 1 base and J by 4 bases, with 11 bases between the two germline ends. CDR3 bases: TGTGCCAGCAGCGTAATGTCAGAGGCCACTGAAGCTTTCTTT. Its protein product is CASSVMSEATEAFF. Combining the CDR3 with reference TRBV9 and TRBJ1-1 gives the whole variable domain DSGVTQTPKHLITATGQRVTLRCSPRSGDLSVYWYQQSLDQGLQFLIQYYNGEERAKGNILERFSAQQFPDLHSELNLSSLELGDSALYFCASSVMSEATEAFFGQGTRLTVV.

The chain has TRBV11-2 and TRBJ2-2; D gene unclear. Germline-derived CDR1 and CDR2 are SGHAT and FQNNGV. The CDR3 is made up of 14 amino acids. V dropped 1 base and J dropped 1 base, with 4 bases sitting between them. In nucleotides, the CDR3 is TGTGCCAGCAGCTTAGGCAGGAACACCGGGGAGCTGTTTTTT. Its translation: CASSLGRNTGELFF.

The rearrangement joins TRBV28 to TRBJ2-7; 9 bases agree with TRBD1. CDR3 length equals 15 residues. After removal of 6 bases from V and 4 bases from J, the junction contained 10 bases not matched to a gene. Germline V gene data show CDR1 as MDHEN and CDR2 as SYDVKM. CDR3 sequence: CASRTLGTGQYEQYF. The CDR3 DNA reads TGTGCCAGCAGGACTTTAGGGACAGGGCAGTACGAGCAGTACTTC. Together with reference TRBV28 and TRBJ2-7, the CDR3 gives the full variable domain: DVKVTQSSRYLVKRTGEKVFLECVQDMDHENMFWYRQDPGLGLRLIYFSYDVKMKEKGDIPEGYSVSREKKERFSLILESASTNQTSMYLCASRTLGTGQYEQYFGPGTRLTVT.

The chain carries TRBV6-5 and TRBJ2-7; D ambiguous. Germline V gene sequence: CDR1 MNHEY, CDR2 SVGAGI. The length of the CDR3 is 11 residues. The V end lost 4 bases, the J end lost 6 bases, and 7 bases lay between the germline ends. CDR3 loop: CASSSLSEQYF. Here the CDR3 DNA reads TGTGCCAGCAGTTCTTTGTCCGAGCAGTACTTC.

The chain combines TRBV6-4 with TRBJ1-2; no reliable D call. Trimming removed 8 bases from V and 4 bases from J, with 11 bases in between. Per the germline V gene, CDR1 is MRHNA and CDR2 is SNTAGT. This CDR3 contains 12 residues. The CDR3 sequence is CASVRSFYGYTF. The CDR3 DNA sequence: TGTGCCAGCGTCCGGTCGTTCTATGGCTACACCTTC.

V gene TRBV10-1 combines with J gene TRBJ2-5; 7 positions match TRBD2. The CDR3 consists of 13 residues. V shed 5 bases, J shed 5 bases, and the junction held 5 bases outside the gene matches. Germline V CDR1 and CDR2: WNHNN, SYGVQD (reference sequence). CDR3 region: CASSSGISETQYF. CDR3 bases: TGCGCCAGCAGTAGCGGGATTTCGGAGACCCAGTACTTC.

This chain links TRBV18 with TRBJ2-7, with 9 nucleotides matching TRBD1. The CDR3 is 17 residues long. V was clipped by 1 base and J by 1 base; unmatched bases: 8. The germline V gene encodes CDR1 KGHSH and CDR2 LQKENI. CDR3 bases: TGTGCCAGCTCACCACTCTCTCGGACAGGGGATTCCTACGAGCAGTACTTC. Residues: CASSPLSRTGDSYEQYF.

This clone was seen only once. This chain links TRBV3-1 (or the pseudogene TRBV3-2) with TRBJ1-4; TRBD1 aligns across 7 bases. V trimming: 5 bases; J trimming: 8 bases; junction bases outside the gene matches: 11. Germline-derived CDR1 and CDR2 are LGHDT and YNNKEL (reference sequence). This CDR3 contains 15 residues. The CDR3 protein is CASSSPRPGGEKLFF. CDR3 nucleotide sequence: TGTGCCAGCAGCTCCCCCCGCCCAGGGGGGGAAAAACTGTTTTTT.

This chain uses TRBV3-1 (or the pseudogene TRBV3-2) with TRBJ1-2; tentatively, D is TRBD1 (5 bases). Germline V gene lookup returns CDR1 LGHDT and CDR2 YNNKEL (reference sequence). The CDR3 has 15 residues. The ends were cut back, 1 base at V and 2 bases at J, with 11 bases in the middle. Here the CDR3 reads CASSQAAGPNYGYTF. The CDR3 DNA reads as TGTGCCAGCAGCCAAGCGGCAGGGCCGAACTATGGCTACACCTTC.

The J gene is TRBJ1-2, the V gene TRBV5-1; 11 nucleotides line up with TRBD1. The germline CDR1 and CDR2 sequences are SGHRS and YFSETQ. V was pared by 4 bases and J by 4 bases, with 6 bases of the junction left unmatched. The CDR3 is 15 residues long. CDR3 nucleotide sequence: TGCGCCAGCAGCACCGGGACAGGGGGGATCTATGGCTACACCTTC. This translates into CASSTGTGGIYGYTF.

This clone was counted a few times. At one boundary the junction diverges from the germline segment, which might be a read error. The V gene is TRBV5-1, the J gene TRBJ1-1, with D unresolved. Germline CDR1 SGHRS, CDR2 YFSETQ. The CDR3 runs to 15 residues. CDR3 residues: CATSPIPRGNTEAFF. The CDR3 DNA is TGCGCCACCAGCCCGATACCCCGAGGGAATACTGAAGCTTTCTTT.

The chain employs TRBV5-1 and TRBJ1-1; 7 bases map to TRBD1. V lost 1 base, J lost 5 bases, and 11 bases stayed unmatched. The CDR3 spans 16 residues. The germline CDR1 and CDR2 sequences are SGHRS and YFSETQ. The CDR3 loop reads CASSLSEGAGRTEAFF. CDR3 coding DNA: TGCGCCAGCAGCTTGTCTGAGGGGGCTGGGAGGACTGAAGCTTTCTTT.

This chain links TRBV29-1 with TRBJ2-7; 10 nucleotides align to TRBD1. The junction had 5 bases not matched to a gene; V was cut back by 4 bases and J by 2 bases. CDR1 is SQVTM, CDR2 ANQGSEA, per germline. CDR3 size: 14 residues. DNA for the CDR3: TGCAGCGTTGCGGGACAGGGGTACCCCTACGAGCAGTACTTC. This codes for CSVAGQGYPYEQYF.

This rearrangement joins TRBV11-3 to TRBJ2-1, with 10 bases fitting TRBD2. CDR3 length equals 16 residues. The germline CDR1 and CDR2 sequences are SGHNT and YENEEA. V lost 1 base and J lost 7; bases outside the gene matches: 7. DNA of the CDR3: TGTGCCAGCAGCTTAGGGCCAGCGGGGGGGCATAATGAGCAGTTCTTC. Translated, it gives CASSLGPAGGHNEQFF.

CDR3 residues: CASSLRGGGPYNEQFF. DNA for the CDR3: TGTGCCAGCAGCTTAAGAGGCGGGGGCCCTTACAATGAGCAGTTCTTC. This sequence joins TRBV7-3 and TRBJ2-1; D possibly corresponds to TRBD2 (7 bases). V lost 1 base, J lost 4 bases, and 14 bases lay in between. Germline CDR1 SGHTA, CDR2 FQGTGA. CDR3 length equals 16 residues.

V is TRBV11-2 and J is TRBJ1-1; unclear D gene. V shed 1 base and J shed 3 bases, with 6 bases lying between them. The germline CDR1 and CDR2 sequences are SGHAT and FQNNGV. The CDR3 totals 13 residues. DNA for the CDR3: TGTGCCAGCAGCTTAGGAACAGACACTGAAGCTTTCTTT. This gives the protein CASSLGTDTEAFF.